This T cell receptor beta chain is from a study of blood T cells in healthy people across ages. This clonotype was seen ten or more times. A second PCR, run for roughly 6 to 11 cycles, used a sample-barcoded 5' primer plus a J-beta primer mix. TCRdb redid the calling of the 5' RACE reads with MiXCR, one entry per CDR3 protein. The sample shows about 590,000 distinct CDR3 sequences, about 30% of them seen only once. With V trimmed by 0 bases and J by 5 bases, 3 bases remained unmatched. The CDR3 is 15 residues long. Germline CDR1 is SGHNT and CDR2 is YYREEE (reference sequence). The source material was blood. The rearrangement links TRBV5-4 to TRBJ2-5, with 11 bases that match TRBD2. This sequence originates from a woman older than 75 in good health. CDR3 coding DNA: TGTGCCAGCAGCTTGGGACTAGCGGGGTTGGAGACCCAGTACTTC. Translated, it gives CASSLGLAGLETQYF.